This is a list of T cell receptor beta chains from one sample in a study of blood T cell repertoires in COVID-19. Only in-frame clones appear in the TCRdb table, and some are missing; sequencing was by immunoSEQ multiplex PCR. The sample records approximately 200,000 clones, less than 85% being singletons. The material sequenced was PBMCs or T cells enriched from blood (not recorded which). The receptors derive from a man aged 35 to 55 who had recovered from COVID-19. Both conserved end residues are part of each CDR3. The D gene is left open where the match is weak. Clone size appears in some rows only: once, few, many, or a class for an expanded clone.

size,V,length,D,J,DNA,CDR3
.,TRBV27,14,.,TRBJ1-5,TGTGCCAGCAGTCTAGGACATTCGTATCAGCCCCAGCATTTT,CASSLGHSYQPQHF
once,TRBV19,15,TRBD1,TRBJ1-1,TGTGCCAGTAGTACCATGACAGGGGGATCGACTGAAGCTTTCTTT,CASSTMTGGSTEAFF
.,TRBV5-1,13,.,TRBJ2-1,TGCGCCAGCAGCTTGGGCCAGTACAATGAGCAGTTCTTC,CASSLGQYNEQFF
.,TRBV3-1/TRBV3-2,17,TRBD2,TRBJ2-7,TGTGCCAGCAGCCCTACTAGAGTAGCGGGGGTAGCCTACGAGCAGTACTTC,CASSPTRVAGVAYEQYF
.,TRBV30,12,.,TRBJ1-2,TGTGCCTGGAGTCCTCCGACAGGCGGCTACACCTTC,CAWSPPTGGYTF
few,TRBV30,15,.,TRBJ1-5,TGTGCCTGGACTCCCCGGGGGGTAGCAAATCAGCCCCAGCATTTT,CAWTPRGVANQPQHF
once,TRBV30,16,TRBD2,TRBJ2-2,TGTGCCTGGAGTGTCTGGAGCGGGAGATACACCGGGGAGCTGTTTTTT,CAWSVWSGRYTGELFF
.,TRBV6-2/TRBV6-3,12,.,TRBJ2-7,TGTGCCAGCAGCCAGACAGTATACGAGCAGTACTTC,CASSQTVYEQYF
.,TRBV11-2,17,TRBD1,TRBJ1-2,TGTGCCAGCAGCTTAGGGACAGGGGGTCGCTTGGACTATGGCTACACCTTC,CASSLGTGGRLDYGYTF
.,TRBV3-1/TRBV3-2,15,.,TRBJ1-1,TGTGCCAGCAGCCAACTGGACAGATATAACACTGAAGCTTTCTTT,CASSQLDRYNTEAFF
.,TRBV12-3/TRBV12-4,12,.,TRBJ1-2,TGTGCCAGCACCGGGTATGACTATGGCTACACCTTC,CASTGYDYGYTF
.,TRBV28,15,.,TRBJ1-2,TGTGCCAGCAGTTTGCAGACCGGGGCTAACTATGGCTACACCTTC,CASSLQTGANYGYTF
.,TRBV3-1/TRBV3-2,16,TRBD1,TRBJ1-1,TGTGCCAGCAGCCATGCCGAGGACAGGGAGAACACTGAAGCTTTCTTT,CASSHAEDRENTEAFF
.,TRBV7-9,15,TRBD2,TRBJ2-7,TGTGCCAGCAGCTCCTTCACTAGCGGGAGTCACGAGCAGTACTTC,CASSSFTSGSHEQYF
.,TRBV9,14,TRBD1,TRBJ2-1,TGTGCCAGCAGCGGAGGGGGCGGATACAATGAGCAGTTCTTC,CASSGGGGYNEQFF
.,TRBV5-4,16,.,TRBJ2-3,TGTGCCAGCAGCGGCGAGGGCTATACTAGCACAGATACGCAGTATTTT,CASSGEGYTSTDTQYF
.,TRBV24-1,15,TRBD1,TRBJ1-2,TGTGCCACCAGTGATATTGGACAGGGGGGTTATGGCTACACCTTC,CATSDIGQGGYGYTF
.,TRBV18,17,TRBD1,TRBJ1-3,TGTGCCAGCTCACCAACGCAGGGGGCGAGCTCTGGAAACACCATATATTTT,CASSPTQGASSGNTIYF
.,TRBV4-1,14,.,TRBJ2-7,TGCGCCAGCAGCCCTAGGGTAGCGATCGAAGTGCAGTACTTC,CASSPRVAIEVQYF
.,TRBV15,16,.,TRBJ2-5,TGTGCCACCAGCAGGAGGTTTTTTCAGGGGCAAGAGACCCAGTACTTC,CATSRRFFQGQETQYF
few,TRBV6-5,13,TRBD1,TRBJ1-2,TGTGCCAGCAGGGCCACAGGGGGCGATGGCTACACCTTC,CASRATGGDGYTF
.,TRBV2,15,TRBD2,TRBJ2-3,TGTGCCAGCAGGCTCCTGACTAGCCCCACAGATACGCAGTATTTT,CASRLLTSPTDTQYF
.,TRBV5-6,14,.,TRBJ2-6,TGTGCCAGCAGCAGCGTCTCTGGGGCCAACGTCCTGACTTTC,CASSSVSGANVLTF
.,TRBV5-1,15,TRBD2,TRBJ2-1,TGCGCCAGCAGCTTTTTCCGGGACTACAAAAATGAGCAGTTCTTC,CASSFFRDYKNEQFF
.,TRBV5-1,14,.,TRBJ2-2,TGCGCCAGCAGCCCCCCCACGAACACCGGGGAGCTGTTTTTT,CASSPPTNTGELFF
.,TRBV19,19,TRBD2,TRBJ2-2,TGTGCCAGTAGTACCCCCCGTACTAGCGGGAGGGCCAACACCGGGGAGCTGTTTTTT,CASSTPRTSGRANTGELFF
.,TRBV6-5,14,.,TRBJ2-3,TGTGCCAGCAGTTACACACACGGCACAGATACGCAGTATTTT,CASSYTHGTDTQYF
.,TRBV5-3,12,.,TRBJ1-2,TGTGCCAGAAACGGGGATGGGTATGGCTACACCTTC,CARNGDGYGYTF
few,TRBV28,16,.,TRBJ1-1,TGTGCCAGCAGCTTCCCCGGGACGGAGGGGAACACTGAAGCTTTCTTT,CASSFPGTEGNTEAFF
once,TRBV6-5,15,TRBD2,TRBJ2-3,TGTGCCACCCGCTTTAGCGTAGCGGGGACAGATACGCAGTATTTT,CATRFSVAGTDTQYF
.,TRBV7-9,16,.,TRBJ1-2,TGTGTCGCCGGGGATGGTTATGGCCCACGGAGTGATGGCTACACCTTC,CVAGDGYGPRSDGYTF
.,TRBV4-1,13,.,TRBJ2-5,TGCGCCGGAGCACAGGTGATCCAAGAGACCCAGTACTTC,CAGAQVIQETQYF
.,TRBV9,17,.,TRBJ1-3,TGTGCCAGCAGCGCGAGTCCGGGACTGAGTTCTGGAAACACCATATATTTT,CASSASPGLSSGNTIYF
.,TRBV19,14,.,TRBJ1-1,TGTGCCAGTAGGACAGACCAGAGGAGCACTGAAGCTTTCTTT,CASRTDQRSTEAFF
once,TRBV5-4,14,.,TRBJ2-7,TGTGCCAGCAGCTATCGTGACAACTCCTACGAGCAGTACTTC,CASSYRDNSYEQYF
.,TRBV5-5,14,.,TRBJ2-7,TGTGCCAGCAGCTTGGGGACAGCTACCTACGAGCAGTACTTC,CASSLGTATYEQYF
.,TRBV4-2,16,.,TRBJ2-3,TGTGCCAGCAGCCAAGATGAGGAATTAACCACAGATACGCAGTATTTT,CASSQDEELTTDTQYF
.,TRBV19,17,TRBD2,TRBJ2-2,TGTGCCAGTAGTCCCACTAGGGGAGGGGCGAACACCGGGGAGCTGTTTTTT,CASSPTRGGANTGELFF
.,TRBV5-1,15,.,TRBJ1-2,TGCGCCAGCAGCTTTTCAGGGGAGACTGGCTATGGCTACACCTTC,CASSFSGETGYGYTF
.,TRBV7-8,17,.,TRBJ1-3,TGTGCCAGCAGCTTAGTGGACAGCCGGATGCACACAAACACCATATATTTT,CASSLVDSRMHTNTIYF
.,TRBV7-8,16,TRBD2,TRBJ2-1,TGTGCCAGCAGCCTGATGACTAGCGGAGTCTACAATGAGCAGTTCTTC,CASSLMTSGVYNEQFF
.,TRBV5-1,14,TRBD2,TRBJ2-5,TGCGCCAGCAGCCGGGGGGGCAGGGAAGAGACCCAGTACTTC,CASSRGGREETQYF
.,TRBV11-2,16,TRBD1,TRBJ1-2,TGTGCCAGCAGCTCTGAATCTTGGACAGGGGTGCATGGCTACACCTTC,CASSSESWTGVHGYTF
many,TRBV19,14,TRBD2,TRBJ2-3,TGTGCCAGTAGAACGACTAGCGCCACAGATACGCAGTATTTT,CASRTTSATDTQYF
.,TRBV14,16,.,TRBJ1-4,TGTGCCAGCAGCCAAGGCTGGCAGGACAGCAGAGAAAAACTGTTTTTT,CASSQGWQDSREKLFF
.,TRBV21-1,17,.,TRBJ2-2,TGTGCCAGCAGCAATTCTGAGCCGGGACTAGCGACCGGGGAGCTGTTTTTT,CASSNSEPGLATGELFF
.,TRBV18,14,.,TRBJ1-1,TGTGCCAGCTCACAGGGGCAGAGTGTCACTGAAGCTTTCTTT,CASSQGQSVTEAFF
.,TRBV9,15,TRBD1,TRBJ2-2,TGTGCCAGCAGCGTATGGAGCAGGGGGAATGGGGAGCTGTTTTTT,CASSVWSRGNGELFF
.,TRBV19,13,.,TRBJ1-4,TGTGCCACCAAGGGGGGGCTCGGTGAAAAACTGTTTTTT,CATKGGLGEKLFF
.,TRBV19,15,.,TRBJ1-1,TGTGCCAGTAGTCCGGGGCTCGGGGGGGTCACTGAAGCTTTCTTT,CASSPGLGGVTEAFF
.,TRBV7-2,11,.,TRBJ2-1,TGTGCCAGCAGCTTAGCCCTAGAGCAGTTCTTC,CASSLALEQFF
.,TRBV9,15,TRBD1,TRBJ1-6,TGTGCCAGCAGTGTAACAGGGGCAGTGAATTCACCCCTCCACTTT,CASSVTGAVNSPLHF
.,TRBV7-2,15,.,TRBJ1-6,TGTGCCAGCAGCTTGAGGGGGGGGGAGAATTCACCCCTCCACTTT,CASSLRGGENSPLHF